The following is a T cell receptor (beta chain) sequence with its context. Its antigen is not identified. The data derive from a study of untreated major depressive disorder. Study-wide results and caveats: Compared with controls, depressed patients showed more TRBV05-01 (Vbeta 5.1) usage in CD4+ T cells.

Germline V gives CDR1 MRHNA, CDR2 SNTAGT. V lost 4 bases, J lost 0 bases, and 2 bases stayed unmatched. CDR3 length equals 15 residues. Repertoires were generated with immunoSEQ multiplex PCR, while TCRdb's copy carries only in-frame clones and drops some. Of some 27,000 clones in the sample, about 89% are singletons; the top ten hold 0.72%. This chain uses TRBV6-4 with TRBJ2-1, with 8 bases aligning to TRBD2. This sequence originates from a woman in her 30s with major depressive disorder. Sequencing was carried out using CD4+ T cells from PBMCs. The CDR3 region is CASSVAGGSYNEQFF. The CDR3 nucleotides read TGTGCCAGCAGTGTCGCGGGGGGCTCCTACAATGAGCAGTTCTTC.